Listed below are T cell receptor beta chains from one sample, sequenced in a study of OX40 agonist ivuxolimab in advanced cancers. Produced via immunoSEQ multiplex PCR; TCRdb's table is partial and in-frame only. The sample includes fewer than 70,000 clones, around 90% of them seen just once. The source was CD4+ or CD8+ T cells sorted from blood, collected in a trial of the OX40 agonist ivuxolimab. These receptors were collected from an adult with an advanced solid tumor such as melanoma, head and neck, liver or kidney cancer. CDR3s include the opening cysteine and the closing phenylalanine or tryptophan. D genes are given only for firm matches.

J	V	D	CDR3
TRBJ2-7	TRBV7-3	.	CASSPQSGSYEQYF
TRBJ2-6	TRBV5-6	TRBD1	CASTGTGVVSGANVLTF
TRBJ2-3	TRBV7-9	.	CASKDDRTDTQYF
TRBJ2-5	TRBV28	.	CASSPSGGRLETQYF
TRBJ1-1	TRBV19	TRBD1	CASTITGTGDTEAFF
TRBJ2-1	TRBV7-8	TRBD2	CAINVGASGRVDEQFF
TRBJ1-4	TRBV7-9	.	CASSSLFGTATNEKLFF
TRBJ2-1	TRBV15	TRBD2	CATSGGTSGHNEQFF
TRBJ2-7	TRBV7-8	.	CASSLGAGASHEQYF
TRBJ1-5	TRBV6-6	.	CASRPRPGQPQHF
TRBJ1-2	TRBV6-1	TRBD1	CASSDPQPTGYGYTF
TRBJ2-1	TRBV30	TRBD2	CAWSGLAGTGDEQFF
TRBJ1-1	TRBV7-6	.	CASSPTGLNTEAFF
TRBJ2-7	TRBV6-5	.	CASSSGTEQYF
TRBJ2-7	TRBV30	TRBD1	CAWTPGQGSPPYF
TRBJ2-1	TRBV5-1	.	CASSFLGEQFF
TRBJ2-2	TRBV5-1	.	CASSWASGSGELFF
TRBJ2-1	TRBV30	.	CAWSVRAVDYNEQFF
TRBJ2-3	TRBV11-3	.	CASSRDGTDTDTQYF
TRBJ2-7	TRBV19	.	CASSNPGQGIYEQYF
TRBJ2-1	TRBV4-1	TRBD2	CASSHGLAGVTGNEQFF
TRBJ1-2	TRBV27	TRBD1	CASPGQGRGYGYTF
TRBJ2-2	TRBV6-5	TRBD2	CASSYSWASGTGELFF
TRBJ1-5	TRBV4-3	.	CASSQGAWGNQPQHF
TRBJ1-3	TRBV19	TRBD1	CASTGSDRGGGNTIYF
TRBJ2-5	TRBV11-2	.	CASSLVSETQYF